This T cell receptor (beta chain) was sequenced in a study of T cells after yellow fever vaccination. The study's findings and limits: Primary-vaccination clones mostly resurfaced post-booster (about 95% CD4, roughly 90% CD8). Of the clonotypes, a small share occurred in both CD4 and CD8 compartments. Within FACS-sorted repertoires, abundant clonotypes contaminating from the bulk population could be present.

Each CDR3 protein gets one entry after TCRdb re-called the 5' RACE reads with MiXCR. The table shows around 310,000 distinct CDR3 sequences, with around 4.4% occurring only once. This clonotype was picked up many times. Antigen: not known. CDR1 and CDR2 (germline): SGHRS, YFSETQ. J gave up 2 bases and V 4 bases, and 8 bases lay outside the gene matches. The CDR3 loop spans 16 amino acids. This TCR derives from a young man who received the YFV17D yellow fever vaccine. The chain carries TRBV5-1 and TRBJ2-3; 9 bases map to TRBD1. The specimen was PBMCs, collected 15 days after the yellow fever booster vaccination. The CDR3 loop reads CASSPGTGTFTDTQYF. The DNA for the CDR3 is TGCGCCAGCAGCCCGGGGACAGGGACCTTCACAGATACGCAGTATTTT.